This T cell receptor (beta chain) is from a study of cytotoxic CD8 clonotypes in ibrutinib-treated CLL. For this clone: Its specificity is not known.

General observations from the study: Age-matched healthy donor levels were exceeded by baseline clonality, which tracked circulating CD8+ T-cell counts. Samples from sustained-remission and progressing patients were taken at different times.

Trimming removed 0 bases from V and 4 bases from J; junction bases left unmatched: 8. This CDR3 spans 16 amino acids. The germline CDR1 and CDR2 sequences are SGHAT and FQNNGV. Sequenced by immunoSEQ multiplex PCR; TCRdb stores in-frame clones only, minus some. The sample has about 24,000 clones; around four fifths are singletons. The sample was PBMCs, taken before ibrutinib treatment. The V gene is TRBV11-2, the J gene TRBJ2-5; 7 bases align to TRBD2. The sequence came from a human donor with chronic lymphocytic leukemia. DNA for the CDR3: TGTGCCAGCAGCTTAGATAATCCGGGGGAGGGAGAGACCCAGTACTTC. It translates to CASSLDNPGEGETQYF.